The rows below give T cell receptor beta chains drawn from one sample of a study of blood T cell repertoires in COVID-19. Profiling relied on immunoSEQ multiplex PCR, and the TCRdb table lists in-frame clones only, not all of them. The sample consists of 59,000 or so clones, 73% of them appearing once. Sequencing was performed on peripheral blood. The receptor source for this set is a woman aged 50 to 60 with active or convalescent COVID-19. Each CDR3 is given with its conserved first and last residue. A D gene is named only where the DNA matches it firmly. Some rows mark clone size as missing; the rest say once, few, many or name a class of expanded clone.

TRBV6-5,TRBJ2-3,-,few,CASRSSASRGTQYF,TGTGCCAGCAGGTCTAGCGCCAGTCGGGGTACGCAGTATTTT
TRBV27,TRBJ2-7,-,-,CASSLVGPYYEQYF,TGTGCCAGCAGTTTGGTGGGGCCTTACTACGAGCAGTACTTC
TRBV7-8,TRBJ2-3,TRBD2,-,CASSLELAASTDTQYF,TGTGCCAGCAGCTTAGAACTAGCGGCTAGCACAGATACGCAGTATTTT
TRBV6-7,TRBJ2-3,TRBD2,-,CASSYPGTTQPDTQYF,TGTGCCAGCAGTTACCCCGGGACTACCCAGCCGGATACGCAGTATTTT
TRBV19,TRBJ1-3,-,-,CASSMRVSGNTIYF,TGTGCCAGTAGTATGCGCGTTTCTGGAAACACCATATATTTT
TRBV10-3,TRBJ2-7,TRBD1,-,CAIGTGVYEQYF,TGTGCCATCGGCACAGGGGTCTACGAGCAGTACTTC
TRBV5-1,TRBJ1-6,TRBD1,-,CATSTGIRTYNSPLHF,TGCGCCACCTCGACAGGGATTCGAACCTATAATTCACCCCTCCACTTT
TRBV3-1/TRBV3-2,TRBJ2-1,TRBD2,-,CASSQVSGRVGNEQFF,TGTGCCAGCAGCCAAGTCAGCGGGAGAGTGGGGAATGAGCAGTTCTTC
TRBV12-3/TRBV12-4,TRBJ2-7,-,-,CASNHPQGTEQYF,TGTGCCAGCAATCACCCCCAGGGTACCGAGCAGTACTTC
TRBV5-1,TRBJ1-3,-,-,CASSLGASSGNTIYF,TGCGCCAGCAGCTTGGGGGCCTCTTCGGGAAACACCATATATTTT
TRBV6-2/TRBV6-3,TRBJ2-7,-,-,CASSYGGSMSYEQYF,TGTGCCAGCAGTTACGGGGGCAGCATGTCCTACGAGCAGTACTTC
TRBV30,TRBJ2-1,-,-,CAWSLQYNEQFF,TGTGCCTGGAGTCTACAGTACAATGAGCAGTTCTTC
TRBV30,TRBJ2-2,-,-,CAWSPRRTGELFF,TGTGCCTGGAGTCCCCGGAGAACCGGGGAGCTGTTTTTT
TRBV7-8,TRBJ1-6,-,-,CASSLIGGSGSDNSPLHF,TGTGCCAGCAGCTTAATCGGAGGATCGGGATCGGATAATTCACCCCTCCACTTT
TRBV5-1,TRBJ2-1,TRBD1,-,CASSPLQGFHEQFF,TGCGCCAGCAGCCCGTTACAGGGGTTCCATGAGCAGTTCTTC
TRBV10-1,TRBJ2-7,-,-,CASSGGFAAHEQYF,TGCGCCAGCAGTGGAGGCTTCGCCGCCCACGAGCAGTACTTC
TRBV15,TRBJ1-3,-,-,CATSLRHRGGNTIYF,TGTGCCACCAGCCTAAGACACCGAGGGGGAAACACCATATATTTT
TRBV7-8,TRBJ1-1,TRBD1,-,CASSFWTGEITEAFF,TGTGCCAGCAGCTTTTGGACAGGGGAAATCACTGAAGCTTTCTTT
TRBV19,TRBJ2-7,-,-,CASSLNDDLSGEQYF,TGTGCCAGTAGTCTCAACGATGACCTCTCGGGCGAGCAGTACTTC
TRBV5-1,TRBJ2-5,-,-,CASSLSGGFQETQYF,TGCGCCAGCAGCTTGTCCGGCGGCTTCCAAGAGACCCAGTACTTC
TRBV7-9,TRBJ1-1,TRBD1,-,CASTRQGARGTEAFF,TGTGCCAGCACCCGACAGGGGGCTAGGGGCACTGAAGCTTTCTTT
TRBV19,TRBJ2-7,TRBD2,-,CASSPRTSGVLEQYF,TGTGCCAGTAGTCCTCGGACTAGCGGAGTCTTGGAGCAGTACTTC
TRBV29-1,TRBJ2-2,-,-,CSVMTDSGGELFF,TGCAGCGTTATGACTGATAGTGGCGGGGAGCTGTTTTTT
TRBV7-2,TRBJ1-2,-,-,CASSPTGARGDRMGYTF,TGTGCCAGCAGCCCGACCGGGGCCAGGGGCGACCGTATGGGCTACACCTTC
TRBV5-1,TRBJ1-3,-,-,CASSLEQTGNGNTIYF,TGCGCCAGCAGCTTGGAACAGACCGGGAATGGAAACACCATATATTTT
TRBV27,TRBJ2-1,TRBD1,-,CASNPTGAGNEQFF,TGTGCCAGCAATCCTACAGGGGCCGGCAATGAGCAGTTCTTC
TRBV2,TRBJ1-5,-,-,CASSEIGGGQPQHF,TGTGCCAGCAGTGAGATCGGGGGGGGTCAGCCCCAGCATTTT
TRBV4-2,TRBJ2-1,TRBD2,-,CASSQSGTSSQNEQFF,TGTGCCAGCAGCCAAAGCGGGACTAGCTCACAAAATGAGCAGTTCTTC
TRBV30,TRBJ2-1,TRBD2,-,CALGLAGDNEQFF,TGTGCCTTGGGACTAGCGGGGGACAATGAGCAGTTCTTC
TRBV5-1,TRBJ2-7,-,-,CASRRGGSPTYEQYF,TGCGCCAGCAGACGTGGGGGGAGTCCCACCTACGAGCAGTACTTC
TRBV5-1,TRBJ2-7,TRBD2,-,CASSSGLAGGSSSF,TGCGCCAGCAGCTCGGGACTAGCGGGAGGGAGCAGTTCCTTC